Detailed here is one T cell receptor beta chain. Its matching antigen is unknown. This specimen comes from a study of CXCR3-negative and CXCR3-positive naive CD8 T cells. Points from the study as a whole: Comparison of naive cells showed more hydrophobic TRB CDR3s in CXCR3-positive than in CXCR3-negative naive cells.

CD45RO-CCR7+CD27+CD95- characterized naive CD8+ T cells. The CDR3 has 14 amino acids. Germline lookup yields CDR1 MDHEN and CDR2 SYDVKM. Through 5' RACE with UMI labels, the TRB cDNA libraries were prepared. TCRdb reprocessed the 5' RACE reads; each CDR3 protein has one entry and no DNA is given. The sample spans 84,000 or so distinct CDR3 sequences; the ten largest clones claim 0.55% to 0.7%. The specimen sequenced was naive CXCR3+ CD8+ T cells from blood. Stated subset: CD45RO-CCR7+CD27+CD95- naive CD8+ T cells expressing CXCR3 (TNR3+). This receptor was identified in a human donor in good health. Some clones in this sample may be carry-over from other donors' samples. The chain links TRBV28 to TRBJ2-5. CDR3 in amino acids: CASSLLRQQETQYF.